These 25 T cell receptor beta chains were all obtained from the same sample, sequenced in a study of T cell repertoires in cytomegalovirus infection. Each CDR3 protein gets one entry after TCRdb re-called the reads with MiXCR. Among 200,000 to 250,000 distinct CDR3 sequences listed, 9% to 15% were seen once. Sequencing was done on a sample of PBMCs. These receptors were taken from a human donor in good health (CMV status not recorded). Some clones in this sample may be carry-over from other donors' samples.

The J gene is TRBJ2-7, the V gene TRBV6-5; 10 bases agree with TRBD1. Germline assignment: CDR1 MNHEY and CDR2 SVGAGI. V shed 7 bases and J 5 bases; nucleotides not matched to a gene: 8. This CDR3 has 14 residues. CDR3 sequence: CASNPGTGENEQYF. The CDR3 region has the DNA TGTGCCAGCAACCCCGGGACAGGGGAAAACGAGCAGTACTTC.

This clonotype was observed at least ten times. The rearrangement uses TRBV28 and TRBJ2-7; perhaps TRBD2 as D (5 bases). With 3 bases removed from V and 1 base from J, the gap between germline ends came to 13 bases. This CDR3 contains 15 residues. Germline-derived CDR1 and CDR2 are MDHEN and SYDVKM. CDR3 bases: TGTGCCAGCAGTTTGGCTAGCCCCCCTTCCTACGAGCAGTACTTC. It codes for CASSLASPPSYEQYF.

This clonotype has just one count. CDR3 in amino acids: CASSLRQAMYTEAFF. The CDR3 region has the DNA TGTGCCAGCAGCCTACGACAGGCCATGTACACTGAAGCTTTCTTT. The chain uses TRBV3-1 and TRBJ1-1; perhaps TRBD1 as D (6 bases). Germline-derived CDR1 and CDR2 are LGHDT and YNNKEL (reference sequence). V lost 4 bases and J 3 bases, leaving 15 bases between the germline ends. This CDR3 has 15 residues.

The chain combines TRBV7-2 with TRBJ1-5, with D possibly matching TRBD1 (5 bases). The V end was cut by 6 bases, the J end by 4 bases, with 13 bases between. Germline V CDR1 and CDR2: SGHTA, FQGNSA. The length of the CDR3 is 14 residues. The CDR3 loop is CASSYDSVNQPQHF. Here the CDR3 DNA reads TGTGCCAGCAGTTACGACAGCGTTAATCAGCCCCAGCATTTT.

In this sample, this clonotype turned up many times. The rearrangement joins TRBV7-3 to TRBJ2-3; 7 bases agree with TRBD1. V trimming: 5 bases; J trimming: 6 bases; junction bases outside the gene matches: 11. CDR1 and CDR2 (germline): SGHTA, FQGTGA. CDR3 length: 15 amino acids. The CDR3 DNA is TGTGCCAGCAGCGCTACCGGGACAGTGGGTGATACGCAGTATTTT. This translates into CASSATGTVGDTQYF.

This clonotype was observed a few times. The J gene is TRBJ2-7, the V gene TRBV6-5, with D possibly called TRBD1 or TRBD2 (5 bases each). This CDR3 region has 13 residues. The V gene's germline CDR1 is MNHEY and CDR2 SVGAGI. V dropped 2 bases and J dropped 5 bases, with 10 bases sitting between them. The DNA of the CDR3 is TGTGCCAGCAGTTACGGGGTGGGGGACGAGCAGTACTTC. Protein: CASSYGVGDEQYF.

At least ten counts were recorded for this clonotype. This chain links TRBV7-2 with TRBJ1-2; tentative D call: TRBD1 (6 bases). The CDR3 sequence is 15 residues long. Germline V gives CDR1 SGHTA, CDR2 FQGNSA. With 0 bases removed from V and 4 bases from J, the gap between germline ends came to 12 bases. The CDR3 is CASSLARGVSYGYTF. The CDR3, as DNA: TGTGCCAGCAGCTTAGCTAGGGGGGTCAGCTATGGCTACACCTTC.

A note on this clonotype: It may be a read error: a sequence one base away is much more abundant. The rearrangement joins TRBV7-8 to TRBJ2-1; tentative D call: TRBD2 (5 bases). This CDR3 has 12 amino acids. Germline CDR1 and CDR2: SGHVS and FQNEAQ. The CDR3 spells CASCLNLAEQFF. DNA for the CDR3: TGTGCCAGCTGCTTAAATCTAGCTGAGCAGTTCTTC.

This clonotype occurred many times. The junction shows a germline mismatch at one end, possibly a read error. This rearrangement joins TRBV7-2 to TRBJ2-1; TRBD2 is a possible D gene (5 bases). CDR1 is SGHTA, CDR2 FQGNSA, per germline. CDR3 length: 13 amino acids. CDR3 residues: CASSIARGNEQFF. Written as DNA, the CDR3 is TGTGCCAGCAGCATAGCACGGGGCAATGAGCAGTTCTTC.

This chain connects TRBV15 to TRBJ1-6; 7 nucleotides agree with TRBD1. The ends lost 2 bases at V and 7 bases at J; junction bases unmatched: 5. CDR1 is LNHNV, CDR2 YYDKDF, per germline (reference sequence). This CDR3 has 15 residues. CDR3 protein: CATSRPGGQNSPLHF. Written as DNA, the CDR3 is TGTGCCACCAGCAGACCAGGGGGACAGAATTCACCCCTCCACTTT.

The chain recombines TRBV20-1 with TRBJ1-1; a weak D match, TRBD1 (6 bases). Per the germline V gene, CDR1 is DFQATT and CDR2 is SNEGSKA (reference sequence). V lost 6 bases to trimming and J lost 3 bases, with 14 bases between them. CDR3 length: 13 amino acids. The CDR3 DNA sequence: TGCAGTGCAAGGGACACCTTAGACACTGAAGCTTTCTTT. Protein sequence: CSARDTLDTEAFF.

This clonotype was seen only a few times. CDR3 region: CASSLYWTGASPLHF. The CDR3 region has the DNA TGTGCCAGCAGTTTATACTGGACAGGGGCCTCACCCCTCCACTTT. The V gene is TRBV27, the J gene TRBJ1-6; 9 nucleotides line up with TRBD1. CDR3 size: 15 residues. The germline V gene encodes CDR1 MNHEY and CDR2 SMNVEV (reference sequence). V was pared by 1 base and J by 10 bases, with 5 bases of the junction left unmatched.

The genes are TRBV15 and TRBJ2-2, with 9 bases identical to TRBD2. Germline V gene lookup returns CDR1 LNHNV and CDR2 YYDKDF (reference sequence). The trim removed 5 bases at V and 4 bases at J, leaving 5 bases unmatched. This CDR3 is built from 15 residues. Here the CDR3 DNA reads TGTGCCACCAGCGGTCGACTAGCGGTCACCGGGGAGCTGTTTTTT. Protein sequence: CATSGRLAVTGELFF. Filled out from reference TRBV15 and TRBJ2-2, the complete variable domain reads DAMVIQNPRYQVTQFGKPVTLSCSQTLNHNVMYWYQQKSSQAPKLLFHYYDKDFNNEADTPDNFQSRRPNTSFCFLDIRSPGLGDTAMYLCATSGRLAVTGELFFGEGSRLTVL.

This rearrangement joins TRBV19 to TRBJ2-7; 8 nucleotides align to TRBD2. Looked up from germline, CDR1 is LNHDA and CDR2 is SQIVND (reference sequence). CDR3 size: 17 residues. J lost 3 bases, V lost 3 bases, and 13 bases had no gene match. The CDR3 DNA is TGTGCCAGTAGTATCACGAGCGGGAGTAATCTTAACTACGAGCAGTACTTC. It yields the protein CASSITSGSNLNYEQYF.

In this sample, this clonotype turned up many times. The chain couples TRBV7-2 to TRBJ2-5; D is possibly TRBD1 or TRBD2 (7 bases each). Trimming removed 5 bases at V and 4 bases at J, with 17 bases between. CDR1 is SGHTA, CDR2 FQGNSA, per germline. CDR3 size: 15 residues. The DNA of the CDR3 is TGTGCCAGCAGCCAGGGGGGGGGAGGGGGAGAGACCCAGTACTTC. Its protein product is CASSQGGGGGETQYF.

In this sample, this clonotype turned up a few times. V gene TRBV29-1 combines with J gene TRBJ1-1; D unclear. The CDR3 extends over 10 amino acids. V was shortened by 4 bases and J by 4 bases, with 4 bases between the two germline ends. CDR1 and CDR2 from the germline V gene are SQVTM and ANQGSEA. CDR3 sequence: CSVVVTEAFF. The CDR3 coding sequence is TGCAGCGTTGTAGTCACTGAAGCTTTCTTT.

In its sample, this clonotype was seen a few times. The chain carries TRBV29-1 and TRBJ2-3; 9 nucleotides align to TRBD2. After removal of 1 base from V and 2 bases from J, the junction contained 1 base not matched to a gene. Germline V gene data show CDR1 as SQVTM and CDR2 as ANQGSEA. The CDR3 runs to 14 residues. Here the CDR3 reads CSVEVAGVTDTQYF. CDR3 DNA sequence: TGCAGCGTTGAAGTAGCGGGAGTCACAGATACGCAGTATTTT.

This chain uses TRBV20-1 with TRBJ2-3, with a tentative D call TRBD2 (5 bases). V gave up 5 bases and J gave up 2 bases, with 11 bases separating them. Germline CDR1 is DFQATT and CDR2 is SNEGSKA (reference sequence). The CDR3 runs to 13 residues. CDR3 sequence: CSAPPLATDTQYF. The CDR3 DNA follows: TGCAGTGCTCCGCCCCTAGCCACAGATACGCAGTATTTT.

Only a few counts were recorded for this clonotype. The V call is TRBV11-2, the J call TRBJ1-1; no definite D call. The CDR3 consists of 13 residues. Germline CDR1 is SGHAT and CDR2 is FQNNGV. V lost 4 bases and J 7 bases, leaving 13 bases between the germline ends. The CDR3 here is CASSSTDVHEAFF. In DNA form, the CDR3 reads TGTGCCAGCAGCTCCACGGACGTCCATGAAGCTTTCTTT. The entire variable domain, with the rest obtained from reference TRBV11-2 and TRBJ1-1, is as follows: EAGVAQSPRYKIIEKRQSVAFWCNPISGHATLYWYQQILGQGPKLLIQFQNNGVVDDSQLPKDRFSAERLKGVDSTLKIQPAKLEDSAVYLCASSSTDVHEAFFGQGTRLTVV.

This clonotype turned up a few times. Written as DNA, the CDR3 is TGTGCCAGCAGCCCCGGGCTAGCGGGAGGCCCGATGTACTTC. Translated, it gives CASSPGLAGGPMYF. The chain links TRBV11-2 to TRBJ2-7, with TRBD2 matching 11 bases. The V gene's germline CDR1 is SGHAT and CDR2 FQNNGV. The CDR3 extends over 14 amino acids. V shed 5 bases, J shed 12 bases, and the junction held 12 bases outside the gene matches.

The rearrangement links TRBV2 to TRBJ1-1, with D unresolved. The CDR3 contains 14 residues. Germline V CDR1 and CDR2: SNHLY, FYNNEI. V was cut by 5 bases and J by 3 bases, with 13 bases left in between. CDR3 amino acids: CASSYEFSDTEAFF. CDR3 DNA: TGTGCCAGCAGTTACGAGTTCAGCGACACTGAAGCTTTCTTT.

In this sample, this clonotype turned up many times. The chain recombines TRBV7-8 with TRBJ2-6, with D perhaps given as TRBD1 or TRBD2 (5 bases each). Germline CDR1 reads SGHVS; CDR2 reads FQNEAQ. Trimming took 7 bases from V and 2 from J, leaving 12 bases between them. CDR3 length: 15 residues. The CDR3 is CASTFGAAGANVLTF. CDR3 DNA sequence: TGTGCCAGCACCTTCGGGGCCGCTGGGGCCAACGTCCTGACTTTC.

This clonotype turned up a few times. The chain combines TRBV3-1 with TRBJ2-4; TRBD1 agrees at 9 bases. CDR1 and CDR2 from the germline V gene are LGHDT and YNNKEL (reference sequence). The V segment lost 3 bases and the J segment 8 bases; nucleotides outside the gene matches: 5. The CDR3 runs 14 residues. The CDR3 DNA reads TGTGCCAGCAGCCATTCGGACAGGGGTCACATTCAGTACTTC. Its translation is CASSHSDRGHIQYF.

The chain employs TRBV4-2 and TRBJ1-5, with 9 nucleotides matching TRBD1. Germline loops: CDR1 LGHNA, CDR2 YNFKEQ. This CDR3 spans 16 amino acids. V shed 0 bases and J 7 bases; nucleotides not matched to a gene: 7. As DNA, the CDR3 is TGTGCCAGCAGCCAAGATGGGGGACAGGGTTGGCAGCCCCAGCATTTT. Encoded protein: CASSQDGGQGWQPQHF.

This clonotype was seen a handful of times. The CDR3 region has the DNA TGCAGTGCTAGAGATTGGGGGACTAGCACAGATACGCAGTATTTT. Protein sequence: CSARDWGTSTDTQYF. The J gene is TRBJ2-3, the V gene TRBV20-1, with D tentatively TRBD2 (6 bases). The CDR3 spans 15 residues. The germline CDR1 and CDR2 sequences are DFQATT and SNEGSKA (reference sequence). Between the trimmed V and J ends, which lost 0 bases and 0 bases, there was a span of 10 bases.